This T cell receptor (beta chain) was observed in a study of blood T cell repertoires in COVID-19. For the study at large: Sites in the United States, Italy and Spain provided acute and convalescent COVID-19 samples. T cells, B-cell-depleted T cells, or PBMCs provided the cDNA or gDNA that served as material.

Original processing notes: Reference gene primer amplification gave estimated nucleated cell counts. Method: immunoSEQ multiplex PCR; TCRdb's copy keeps in-frame clones and lacks some. That table furnishes V, J and clone size, whereas the DNA furnished D and trimming. The data show over 130,000 clones, 70% to 80% seen once. Germline values: CDR1 GTSNPN, CDR2 SVGIG (reference sequence). The CDR3 is made up of 12 amino acids. The germline V and J ends were trimmed by 0 bases and 8 bases, with 10 bases remaining between them. The sample taken for sequencing was peripheral blood. The TCR was taken from a woman between 50 and 59 years old with active or convalescent COVID-19. The V gene is TRBV30, the J gene TRBJ1-1; unclear D gene. Written as DNA, the CDR3 is TGTGCCTGGAGTGTACTACCTGTAGAAGCTTTCTTT. Its protein product is CAWSVLPVEAFF.